This TCR beta chain was observed in a study of Tregs in tolerant kidney transplant recipients. Looked up from germline, CDR1 is SGHTA and CDR2 is FQGNSA. The V end lost 1 base, the J end lost 5 bases, and 17 bases lay between the germline ends. There are 16 residues in the CDR3. For this clone: Its antigen is as yet unknown.

Data came from immunoSEQ multiplex PCR; TCRdb stores just in-frame clones and leaves some out. The table lists roughly 70,000 clones, roughly 84% of them singletons. Thawed PBMCs were FACS-sorted into unstimulated CD4+CD25+CD127- regulatory T cells, CD4+CD25- non-regulatory cells, CD4 and CD8 cells. Study-wide points: Activated donor B cell expansion appeared to reveal the most relevant donor-specific TCRbeta repertoire. No direct test of biological reproducibility was done here.

This TCR came from a human donor in good health. The sample was CD4+ T cells from blood. V usage is TRBV7-2 and J usage is TRBJ1-2, with D perhaps TRBD1 (5 bases). The CDR3 region has the DNA TGTGCCAGCAGCTTAGACGGGACGTACTCGGGTTATGGCTACACCTTC. This gives the protein CASSLDGTYSGYGYTF.